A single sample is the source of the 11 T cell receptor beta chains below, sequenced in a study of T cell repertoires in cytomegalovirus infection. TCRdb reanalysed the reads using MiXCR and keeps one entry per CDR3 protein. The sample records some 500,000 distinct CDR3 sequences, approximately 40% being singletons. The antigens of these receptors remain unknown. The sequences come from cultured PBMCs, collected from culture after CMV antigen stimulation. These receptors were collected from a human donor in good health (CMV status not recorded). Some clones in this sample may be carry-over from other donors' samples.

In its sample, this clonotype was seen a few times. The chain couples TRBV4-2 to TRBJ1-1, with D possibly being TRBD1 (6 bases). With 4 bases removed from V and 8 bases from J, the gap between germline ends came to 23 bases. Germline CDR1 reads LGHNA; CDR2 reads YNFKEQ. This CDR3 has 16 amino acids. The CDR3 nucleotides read TGTGCCAGCAGCCCAGGGGTATTGAAGGTGGGCGTGGAAGCTTTCTTT. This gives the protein CASSPGVLKVGVEAFF.

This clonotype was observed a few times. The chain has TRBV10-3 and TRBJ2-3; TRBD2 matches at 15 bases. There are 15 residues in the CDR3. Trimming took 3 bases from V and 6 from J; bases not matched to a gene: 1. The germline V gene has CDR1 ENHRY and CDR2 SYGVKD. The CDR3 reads CAISDGTSGGDTQYF. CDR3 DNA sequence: TGTGCCATCAGTGACGGGACTAGCGGGGGGGATACGCAGTATTTT.

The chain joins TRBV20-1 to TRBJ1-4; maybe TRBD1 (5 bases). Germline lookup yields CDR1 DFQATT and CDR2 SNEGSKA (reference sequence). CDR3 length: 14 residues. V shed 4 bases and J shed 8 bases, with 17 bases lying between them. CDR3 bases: TGCAGTGCTAAGTATTTGAGGGGCCCGGAAAAACTGTTTTTT. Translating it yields CSAKYLRGPEKLFF.

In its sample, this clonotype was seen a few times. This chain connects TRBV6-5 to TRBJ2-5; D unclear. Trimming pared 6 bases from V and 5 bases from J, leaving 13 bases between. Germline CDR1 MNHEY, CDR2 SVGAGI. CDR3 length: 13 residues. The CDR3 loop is CASSNDPSETQYF. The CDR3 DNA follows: TGTGCCAGCAGCAACGACCCGTCGGAGACCCAGTACTTC.

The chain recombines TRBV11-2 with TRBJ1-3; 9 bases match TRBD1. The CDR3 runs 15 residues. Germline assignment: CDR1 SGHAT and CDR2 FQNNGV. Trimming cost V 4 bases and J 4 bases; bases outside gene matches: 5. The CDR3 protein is CASSSGQGWGNTIYF. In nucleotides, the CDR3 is TGTGCCAGCAGCTCGGGACAGGGATGGGGAAACACCATATATTTT. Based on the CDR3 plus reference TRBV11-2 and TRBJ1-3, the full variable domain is EAGVAQSPRYKIIEKRQSVAFWCNPISGHATLYWYQQILGQGPKLLIQFQNNGVVDDSQLPKDRFSAERLKGVDSTLKIQPAKLEDSAVYLCASSSGQGWGNTIYFGEGSWLTVV.

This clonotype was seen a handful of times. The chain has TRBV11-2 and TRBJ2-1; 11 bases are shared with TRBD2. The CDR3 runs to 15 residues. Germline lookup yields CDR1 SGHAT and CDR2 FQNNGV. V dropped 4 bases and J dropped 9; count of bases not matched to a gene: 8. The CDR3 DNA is TGTGCCAGCAGCTCAGTAGCGGGGGGGCGAGGTGAGCAGTTCTTC. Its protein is CASSSVAGGRGEQFF.

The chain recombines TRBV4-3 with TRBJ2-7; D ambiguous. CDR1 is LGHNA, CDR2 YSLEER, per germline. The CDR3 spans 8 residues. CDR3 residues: CASSQDEV. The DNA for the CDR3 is TGCGCCAGCAGCCAAGATGAAGTC.

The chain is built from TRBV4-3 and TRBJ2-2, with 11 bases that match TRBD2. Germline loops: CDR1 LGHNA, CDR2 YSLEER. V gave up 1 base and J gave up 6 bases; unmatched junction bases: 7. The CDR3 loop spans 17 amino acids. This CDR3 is CASSQGLKLAGAGELFF. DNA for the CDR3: TGCGCCAGCAGCCAAGGGCTAAAACTAGCGGGAGCCGGGGAGCTGTTTTTT.

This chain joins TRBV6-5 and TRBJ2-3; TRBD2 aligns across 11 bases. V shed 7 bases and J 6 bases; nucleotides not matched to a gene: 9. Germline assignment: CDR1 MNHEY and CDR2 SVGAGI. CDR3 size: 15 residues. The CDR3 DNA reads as TGTGCCAGCACCCCCGCACTAGCGGGAGCCGATACGCAGTATTTT. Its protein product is CASTPALAGADTQYF.

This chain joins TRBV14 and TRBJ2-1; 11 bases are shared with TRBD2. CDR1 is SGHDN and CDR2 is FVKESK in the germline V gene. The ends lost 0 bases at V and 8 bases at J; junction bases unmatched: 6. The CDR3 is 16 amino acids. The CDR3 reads CASSQELAGVGDEQFF. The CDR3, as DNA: TGTGCCAGCAGCCAAGAACTAGCGGGAGTAGGGGATGAGCAGTTCTTC.

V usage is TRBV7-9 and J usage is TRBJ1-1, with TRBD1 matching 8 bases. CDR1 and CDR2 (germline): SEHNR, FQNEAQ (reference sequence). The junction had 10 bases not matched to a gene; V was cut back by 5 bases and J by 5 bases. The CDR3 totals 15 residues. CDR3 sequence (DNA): TGTGCCAGCAGCCGATTGACAGGGGTGTCGACTGAAGCTTTCTTT. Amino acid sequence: CASSRLTGVSTEAFF.